Sequencing of this TCR beta chain was carried out in a study of human T cells and chemical hapten exposure. Overall study context: A mostly female patient group had alopecia areata, totalis or universalis.

One entry per CDR3 protein, called by TCRdb with MiXCR from the RACE reads. The sample lists under 75,000 distinct CDR3 sequences, around 8.8% occurring once. Broader study findings: Expanded TCRs clustered into significantly more large CDR3 similarity groups than controls, the analysis revealed.

Notes on this clonotype: The antigen is not known.

The CDR3 totals 12 residues. Trimming shortened V by 5 bases and J by 3 bases, and 8 bases separated the two germline ends. Germline V gives CDR1 MNHEY, CDR2 SVGAGI. The sample's time point: patch test 2, 6 weeks after DPC sensitization. The treatment here: therapeutic diphenylcyclopropenone sensitization with weekly scalp DPC. Patches went on only after blood had been drawn each time. This TCR was sampled from a woman in her forties or fifties with alopecia areata. Some clones in this sample may be carry-over from other donors' samples. The source was whole blood, collected in connection with sensitization to the hapten diphenylcyclopropenone (DPC). The genes are TRBV6-5 and TRBJ2-7; D is uncertain. The CDR3 region has the DNA TGTGCCAGCAGTCCCGATCGCTACGAGCAGTACTTC. Residues: CASSPDRYEQYF.